The 29 T cell receptor beta chains reported below all come from one sample, sequenced in a study of CD8 T cells in ankylosing spondylitis. TCRdb reprocessed the 5' RACE reads with MiXCR, giving one entry per CDR3 protein. This sample yields some 180,000 distinct CDR3 sequences, of which about 20% are seen a single time; around 4% belongs to the top ten. The sample comprised blood, either unsorted or a sorted T cell fraction (not recorded which). The receptors originated from a male donor aged 5 to 30 with ankylosing spondylitis or in good health (not recorded which).

V and J are TRBV10-2 and TRBJ2-2, with 10 bases lining up with TRBD1. With 2 bases clipped from V and 5 bases from J, the junction kept 5 bases outside the gene matches. This CDR3 spans 16 amino acids. Germline-derived CDR1 and CDR2 are WSHSY and SAAADI. Written as DNA, the CDR3 is TGCGCCAGCAGTGAGACCGGGACAGGGGTTACCGGGGAGCTGTTTTTT. It specifies CASSETGTGVTGELFF.

This clonotype was seen ten or more times. This rearrangement joins TRBV12-3 or TRBV12-4 to TRBJ2-1; D uncertain. CDR3 length: 14 residues. Trimming removed 9 bases at V and 0 bases at J, with 12 bases between. Here the CDR3 DNA reads TGTGCCAGTAGTGGAGCCCTCTCCTACAATGAGCAGTTCTTC. It translates to CASSGALSYNEQFF.

The chain employs TRBV6-2 or TRBV6-3 and TRBJ2-7; weak D call: TRBD2 (6 bases). The germline V gene has CDR1 MNHEY and CDR2 SVGEGT. The CDR3 is 16 amino acids. Trimming removed 2 bases at V and 0 bases at J, with 14 bases between. The CDR3 nucleotides are TGTGCCAGCAGTTACCCCGACTGGGGGGTCTCCTACGAGCAGTACTTC. It translates to CASSYPDWGVSYEQYF.

This clonotype was detected many times. J is TRBJ2-7 and V is TRBV20-1; tentative D call: TRBD2 (6 bases). The CDR3 has 12 residues. Germline V gene data show CDR1 as DFQATT and CDR2 as SNEGSKA (reference sequence). V gave up 8 bases and J gave up 1 base, with 12 bases separating them. This CDR3 is CSIPRGSYEQYF. As DNA, the CDR3 is TGCAGTATTCCCCGGGGGTCCTACGAGCAGTACTTC.

This clonotype was seen ten or more times. V usage is TRBV7-2 and J usage is TRBJ2-3; D tentatively fits TRBD1 or TRBD2 (6 bases each). Trimming left V 1 base short and J 4 bases short, with 12 bases between. Germline loops: CDR1 SGHTA, CDR2 FQGNSA. The length of the CDR3 is 15 residues. CDR3 DNA sequence: TGTGCCAGCAGCTTAGATGGGGGGCCGGCAGATACGCAGTATTTT. Its protein product is CASSLDGGPADTQYF.

This clonotype was picked up many times. This sequence joins TRBV6-5 and TRBJ1-6, with D possibly matching TRBD1 (5 bases). Germline CDR1 reads MNHEY; CDR2 reads SVGAGI. The CDR3 is 15 amino acids. This CDR3 is CARSGRSSYNSPLHF. CDR3 bases: TGTGCTCGATCGGGACGGAGCTCCTATAATTCACCCCTCCACTTT.

In this sample, this clonotype turned up many times. The DNA of the CDR3 is TGCAGCGTTGAAGGGGGCTATGGCTACACCTTC. Amino acids: CSVEGGYGYTF. V usage is TRBV29-1 and J usage is TRBJ1-2; D not resolved. V lost 1 base, J lost 4 bases, and 4 bases lay in between. Looked up from germline, CDR1 is SQVTM and CDR2 is ANQGSEA. This CDR3 contains 11 residues.

Ten or more counts support this clonotype. V is TRBV5-1 and J is TRBJ2-1, with D possibly matching TRBD1 (6 bases). The V end lost 2 bases, the J end lost 10 bases, and 16 bases lay between the germline ends. The CDR3 has 14 amino acids. The germline CDR1 and CDR2 sequences are SGHRS and YFSETQ. The DNA of the CDR3 is TGCGCCAGCAGCTTCGGACGGGGCAGGGGAGAGCAGTTCTTC. The encoded protein is CASSFGRGRGEQFF.

This clonotype was recorded many times. CDR3 bases: TGCGCCAGCAGCTTGGCTGGCAACACCTACGAGCAGTACGTC. It encodes CASSLAGNTYEQYV. This sequence joins TRBV5-1 and TRBJ2-7, with no clear D. V gave up 0 bases and J gave up 2 bases, with 9 bases separating them. The CDR3 totals 14 residues. Germline CDR1 and CDR2: SGHRS and YFSETQ.

This clonotype is a singleton in its sample. This chain links TRBV6-5 with TRBJ1-1; D gene uncertain. V lost 6 bases to trimming and J lost 0 bases, with 8 bases between them. The CDR3 spans 13 residues. Germline V gene lookup returns CDR1 MNHEY and CDR2 SVGAGI. The CDR3 nucleotides read TGTGCCAGCAGGTGGGCGGTGAACACTGAAGCTTTCTTT. This encodes CASRWAVNTEAFF.

This clonotype was seen ten or more times. The rearrangement joins TRBV7-6 to TRBJ2-7; no definite D call. Trimming left V 1 base short and J 3 bases short, with 10 bases between. CDR3 length equals 14 residues. Germline V gives CDR1 SGHVS, CDR2 FNYEAQ. The CDR3 coding sequence is TGTGCCAGCAGCTTAGAACTTGGAGACTACGAGCAGTACTTC. Its translation: CASSLELGDYEQYF.

This clonotype was seen at least ten times. The chain uses TRBV14 and TRBJ2-3, with no clear D. CDR3 length: 16 amino acids. V lost 0 bases and J lost 0, with 10 bases in between. Germline values: CDR1 SGHDN, CDR2 FVKESK. The CDR3 sequence: CASSQDFRPSTDTQYF. The CDR3 nucleotides are TGTGCCAGCAGCCAAGATTTCCGCCCGAGCACAGATACGCAGTATTTT.

This clonotype showed up many times. A junction end diverges from the germline sequence, so it may reflect a read error. The chain carries TRBV10-1 and TRBJ1-4; D uncertain. Germline V gives CDR1 WNHNN, CDR2 SYGVQD (reference sequence). This CDR3 has 14 residues. CDR3 amino acids: CASSESRPNQKLFF. The CDR3 nucleotides are TGCGCCAGCAGTGAGTCTAGACCTAATCAAAAACTGTTTTTT.

V is TRBV7-8 and J is TRBJ2-7; 7 bases fit TRBD2. Germline loops: CDR1 SGHVS, CDR2 FQNEAQ. This CDR3 region has 15 residues. After removal of 4 bases from V and 5 bases from J, the junction contained 11 bases not matched to a gene. The CDR3 sequence: CASSSSFGRGNEQYV. In nucleotides, the CDR3 is TGTGCCAGCAGCTCGAGCTTCGGGCGGGGGAACGAGCAGTACGTC.

This clonotype was counted ten times or more. The DNA for the CDR3 is TGTGCCAGCAGTTACCCAGGGGGGGGGCTGGAGACCCAGTACTTC. Protein: CASSYPGGGLETQYF. The chain recombines TRBV28 with TRBJ2-5; possibly TRBD1 or TRBD2 for D (7 bases each). The CDR3 has 15 amino acids. Germline V CDR1 and CDR2: MDHEN, SYDVKM. V lost 4 bases and J lost 5, with 17 bases in between.

This clonotype was counted only a few times. The chain links TRBV30 to TRBJ2-1; no definite D call. The CDR3 consists of 10 residues. Trimming took 5 bases from V and 5 from J, leaving 4 bases between them. Per germline, CDR1 GTSNPN and CDR2 SVGIG (reference sequence). DNA for the CDR3: TGTGCCTGGCAACACAATGAGCAGTTCTTC. Translation: CAWQHNEQFF.

This clonotype was detected many times. The V call is TRBV5-1, the J call TRBJ2-5; weak D call: TRBD1 (6 bases). The CDR3 is made up of 13 amino acids. Trimming pared 4 bases from V and 1 base from J, leaving 8 bases between. CDR1 SGHRS and CDR2 YFSETQ come from the germline V gene. The CDR3 spells CASSPTGQETQYF. CDR3 nucleotide sequence: TGCGCCAGCAGCCCGACAGGCCAAGAGACCCAGTACTTC.

This rearrangement joins TRBV7-6 to TRBJ2-5; D could derive from TRBD1 or TRBD2 (5 bases each). This CDR3 spans 15 amino acids. Looked up from germline, CDR1 is SGHVS and CDR2 is FNYEAQ. Trimming left V 2 bases short and J 5 bases short, with 15 bases between. CDR3 DNA sequence: TGTGCCAGCAGCTTAAGTGATTCGAGGGGTGAGACCCAGTACTTC. Residues: CASSLSDSRGETQYF. Combining the CDR3 with reference TRBV7-6 and TRBJ2-5 gives the whole variable domain GAGVSQSPRYKVTKRGQDVALRCDPISGHVSLYWYRQALGQGPEFLTYFNYEAQQDKSGLPNDRFSAERPEGSISTLTIQRTEQRDSAMYRCASSLSDSRGETQYFGPGTRLLVL.

Ten or more counts support this clonotype. The genes are TRBV6-1 and TRBJ1-1; possibly TRBD1 for D (5 bases). V was shortened by 4 bases and J by 3 bases, with 12 bases between the two germline ends. The CDR3 spans 14 residues. CDR1 is MNHNS, CDR2 SASEGT, per germline. CDR3 sequence reads: CASSGGVGYTEAFF. DNA for the CDR3: TGTGCCAGCAGTGGGGGGGTAGGATACACTGAAGCTTTCTTT.

The rearrangement uses TRBV20-1 and TRBJ2-7; weak D call: TRBD2 (6 bases). V dropped 4 bases and J dropped 2 bases, with 15 bases sitting between them. CDR3 length: 14 amino acids. Germline-derived CDR1 and CDR2 are DFQATT and SNEGSKA (reference sequence). The CDR3 bases are TGCAGTGCTAACGTGGCGGGGAAGCCCTACGAGCAGTACTTC. This encodes CSANVAGKPYEQYF.

Only a few counts were recorded for this clonotype. The V gene is TRBV15, the J gene TRBJ2-5; 14 bases align to TRBD2. The length of the CDR3 is 14 residues. CDR1 and CDR2 from the germline V gene are LNHNV and YYDKDF (reference sequence). V dropped 11 bases and J dropped 5; count of bases not matched to a gene: 7. The DNA of the CDR3 is TGTGCCTCCGGACTAGCGGGAGGTGGGGAGACCCAGTACTTC. This encodes CASGLAGGGETQYF.

The table lists this clonotype with many counts. The chain couples TRBV6-6 to TRBJ2-5, with 8 bases lining up with TRBD1. J gave up 3 bases and V 2 bases, and 5 bases lay outside the gene matches. The germline V gene encodes CDR1 MNHNY and CDR2 SVGAGI (reference sequence). This CDR3 has 15 amino acids. The CDR3, as DNA: TGTGCCAGCAGTTACGGACAGGGCAGGGAAGAGACCCAGTACTTC. Its translation is CASSYGQGREETQYF.

For this clonotype: At one end, the junction sequence differs from germline, possibly due to a read error. This chain links TRBV20-1 with TRBJ2-1; D is unclear. The CDR3 totals 14 residues. Per the germline V gene, CDR1 is DFQATT and CDR2 is SNEGSKA (reference sequence). The CDR3 region is CSAIWTSTGNVQFF. In DNA, the CDR3 is TGCAGTGCTATATGGACCTCAACGGGTAATGTGCAGTTCTTC.

This clonotype came up a few times. This chain joins TRBV12-3 or TRBV12-4 and TRBJ2-1; D unclear. CDR3 length: 11 amino acids. V was trimmed by 2 bases and J by 10 bases, leaving 6 bases between them. Written as DNA, the CDR3 is TGTGCCAGCAGTTTAACGGAGGAGCAGTTCTTC. Its translation is CASSLTEEQFF.

The genes are TRBV12-3 or TRBV12-4 and TRBJ1-6; no reliable D call. The CDR3 has 14 residues. The ends were cut back, 3 bases at V and 7 bases at J, with 10 bases in the middle. The CDR3 DNA reads TGTGCCAGCAGTTTGTCCGAGACCAATTCACCCCTCCACTTT. Amino acids: CASSLSETNSPLHF.

This rearrangement joins TRBV9 to TRBJ2-1; 10 bases agree with TRBD2. The V and J ends lost 0 bases and 8 bases, in that order; junction bases with no gene match: 8. Germline V gene sequence: CDR1 SGDLS, CDR2 YYNGEE. This CDR3 region has 16 residues. In DNA form, the CDR3 reads TGTGCCAGCAGCGTAGGGACTAGCGGCCCCCTACATGAGCAGTTCTTC. Protein product: CASSVGTSGPLHEQFF.

This clonotype came up many times. This chain links TRBV24-1 with TRBJ2-1, with 8 bases aligning to TRBD2. Losses at the gene ends were 3 bases for V and 5 bases for J; bases not matched to a gene: 8. The germline gives CDR1 KGHDR, CDR2 SFDVKD. The CDR3 is made up of 16 amino acids. CDR3 sequence reads: CATSDRSGSDNNEQFF. Here the CDR3 DNA reads TGTGCCACCAGTGATCGGAGCGGGAGTGACAACAATGAGCAGTTCTTC.

This clonotype was detected many times. The chain has TRBV20-1 and TRBJ1-5, with D possibly TRBD1 on 5 matching bases. The CDR3 loop spans 15 amino acids. In germline, CDR1 is DFQATT, CDR2 SNEGSKA (reference sequence). Trimming left V 1 base short and J 3 bases short, with 13 bases between. CDR3 in amino acids: CSARVLGPINQPQHF. In DNA form, the CDR3 reads TGCAGTGCTAGAGTTCTGGGACCTATCAATCAGCCCCAGCATTTT.

This clonotype was found many times. The chain uses TRBV20-1 and TRBJ1-5; TRBD1 matches 10 bases. This CDR3 has 14 residues. Looked up from germline, CDR1 is DFQATT and CDR2 is SNEGSKA (reference sequence). With V trimmed by 6 bases and J by 2 bases, 4 bases remained unmatched. As DNA, the CDR3 is TGCAGTGCAGGGACAGGGGAGGGCAATCAGCCCCAGCATTTT. Translation: CSAGTGEGNQPQHF.